Following are 20 T cell receptor beta chains from one sample sequenced in a study of blood T cell repertoires in COVID-19 (TCRdb year 2020). Library construction relied on the immunoSEQ multiplex PCR assay. Drawn from immuneACCESS, this table holds only the in-frame rearrangements with V and J called that TCRdb kept. Clones are partly lost; checked studies trace under half to an unresolved V gene and leave the rest unexplained. The sample profile shows 150,000 to 200,000 clones; about 86% of them were found once. The ten largest clones add up to around 20% of the sample. The sequenced material came from peripheral blood. The receptors here all came from a man in his 70s with active or convalescent COVID-19.

The chain is built from TRBV18 and TRBJ2-2; D is undetermined. Trimming pared 3 bases from V and 5 bases from J, leaving 7 bases between. Germline assignment: CDR1 KGHSH and CDR2 LQKENI. The CDR3 has 13 residues. The CDR3 bases are TGTGCCAGCTCACCCGACACTACCGGGGAGCTGTTTTTT. The encoded protein is CASSPDTTGELFF.

The V and J genes are TRBV28 and TRBJ1-5; 7 bases align to TRBD1. CDR3 size: 18 residues. With V trimmed by 10 bases and J by 0 bases, 18 bases remained unmatched. CDR1 and CDR2 (germline): MDHEN, SYDVKM. The CDR3 sequence: CATNSPGDSEYSNQPQHF. CDR3 sequence (DNA): TGTGCCACCAACTCCCCGGGGGACAGCGAGTATAGCAATCAGCCCCAGCATTTT.

This rearrangement joins TRBV5-4 to TRBJ2-4; 10 bases fit TRBD1. This CDR3 is 16 amino acids long. Germline loops: CDR1 SGHNT, CDR2 YYREEE (reference sequence). Trimming removed 4 bases from V and 2 bases from J; junction bases left unmatched: 6. In DNA, the CDR3 is TGTGCCAGCAGCCCTGGACAGGGGGGATCCAAAAACATTCAGTACTTC. Protein sequence: CASSPGQGGSKNIQYF.

The chain is built from TRBV19 and TRBJ1-5; no clear D gene. This CDR3 region has 12 residues. Germline V gene lookup returns CDR1 LNHDA and CDR2 SQIVND (reference sequence). V was clipped by 6 bases and J by 7 bases, with 10 bases between them. The CDR3 loop reads CASSTQRQPQHF. The CDR3 DNA reads as TGTGCCAGTAGCACTCAGAGGCAGCCCCAGCATTTT.

This clone turned up a few times. CDR3 sequence reads: CASSQGRGSNYGYTF. DNA of the CDR3: TGCGCCAGCAGCCAAGGGAGGGGATCTAACTATGGCTACACCTTC. V and J are TRBV4-3 and TRBJ1-2; TRBD1 is a possible D gene (5 bases). This CDR3 region has 15 residues. V gave up 1 base and J gave up 0 bases, with 9 bases separating them. Germline V gene sequence: CDR1 LGHNA, CDR2 YSLEER.

This chain uses TRBV15 with TRBJ1-2, with D possibly matching TRBD1 (5 bases). CDR3 size: 14 residues. Germline V lookup: CDR1 LNHNV, CDR2 YYDKDF (reference sequence). Trimming removed 5 bases from V and 6 bases from J, with 16 bases in between. CDR3 in amino acids: CATSVPGGFNGYTF. The CDR3 DNA is TGTGCCACCAGCGTCCCCGGGGGTTTCAATGGCTACACCTTC.

The chain couples TRBV6-1 to TRBJ1-3, with unresolved D. Trimming took 2 bases from V and 0 from J, leaving 14 bases between them. Per the germline V gene, CDR1 is MNHNS and CDR2 is SASEGT. The CDR3 covers 17 residues. DNA of the CDR3: TGTGCCAGCAGTGAACTTAGGCAGGCGAGCTCTGGAAACACCATATATTTT. Protein product: CASSELRQASSGNTIYF.

This rearrangement joins TRBV5-4 to TRBJ1-2; D unresolved. V lost 0 bases and J lost 4, with 13 bases in between. The CDR3 extends over 15 amino acids. CDR1 SGHNT and CDR2 YYREEE come from the germline V gene (reference sequence). As DNA, the CDR3 is TGTGCCAGCAGCTTGGTGGGGAGTGACTCCTATGGCTACACCTTC. This encodes CASSLVGSDSYGYTF.

This rearrangement joins TRBV29-1 to TRBJ1-4; D is ambiguous. This CDR3 is built from 12 residues. Per the germline V gene, CDR1 is SQVTM and CDR2 is ANQGSEA. Trimming took 7 bases from V and 7 from J, leaving 13 bases between them. Written as DNA, the CDR3 is TGCAGCGCCGGCGCATCGGGTGAAAAACTGTTTTTT. Encoded protein: CSAGASGEKLFF.

The CDR3 DNA follows: TGTGCCAGCTCACCCGCGGCGGGGGCGCTTCAGCCCCAGCATTTT. Its translation: CASSPAAGALQPQHF. The chain uses TRBV18 and TRBJ1-5; weak D call: TRBD1 (6 bases). CDR1 KGHSH and CDR2 LQKENI come from the germline V gene. The CDR3 is 15 amino acids. Trimming took 3 bases from V and 6 from J, leaving 15 bases between them.

The V gene is TRBV28, the J gene TRBJ1-2; a possible D gene is TRBD1 (6 bases). Looked up from germline, CDR1 is MDHEN and CDR2 is SYDVKM. V was trimmed by 2 bases and J by 2 bases, leaving 9 bases between them. This CDR3 has 14 amino acids. CDR3 nucleotide sequence: TGTGCCAGCAGTTTAGGGGGCGAAAACTATGGCTACACCTTC. Its translation is CASSLGGENYGYTF.

CDR3 in amino acids: CASSGQGAHEKLFF. CDR3 in DNA: TGTGCCAGCAGCGGACAGGGGGCGCATGAAAAACTGTTTTTT. V usage is TRBV7-2 and J usage is TRBJ1-4; 11 nucleotides agree with TRBD1. After removal of 5 bases from V and 6 bases from J, the junction contained 2 bases not matched to a gene. The CDR3 is made up of 14 amino acids. Germline values: CDR1 SGHTA, CDR2 FQGNSA.

This chain connects TRBV2 to TRBJ2-2; TRBD1 agrees at 9 bases. The J segment lost 5 bases and the V segment lost 5 bases, leaving 6 bases of the junction unmatched. Germline loops: CDR1 SNHLY, CDR2 FYNNEI. This CDR3 region has 15 residues. This CDR3 reads CASSPGQGETGELFF. CDR3 nucleotide sequence: TGTGCCAGCAGTCCGGGACAGGGTGAGACCGGGGAGCTGTTTTTT.

The chain is built from TRBV2 and TRBJ2-5; 7 bases fit TRBD2. Trimming at V came to 5 bases and at J to 3 bases, leaving 3 bases not matched to a gene. The CDR3 runs to 13 residues. Per the germline V gene, CDR1 is SNHLY and CDR2 is FYNNEI. CDR3 protein: CASSFGLEETQYF. CDR3 in DNA: TGTGCCAGCAGTTTCGGACTAGAAGAGACCCAGTACTTC.

Notes on this clone: Other nucleotide sequences in the sample specify the same CDR3. For the CDR3, the DNA is TGCGCCAGCAGCTTGCCCCTAGCGGGAGGGACAGATACGCAGTATTTT. Residues: CASSLPLAGGTDTQYF. The chain recombines TRBV5-1 with TRBJ2-3, with 12 bases aligning to TRBD2. V lost 1 base and J lost 3; bases outside the gene matches: 3. In germline, CDR1 is SGHRS, CDR2 YFSETQ. The CDR3 is 16 residues long.

This chain links TRBV4-3 with TRBJ1-4, with 7 bases identical to TRBD1. Losses at the gene ends were 4 bases for V and 5 bases for J; bases not matched to a gene: 10. CDR1 and CDR2 from the germline V gene are LGHNA and YSLEER. The CDR3 contains 16 residues. In nucleotides, the CDR3 is TGCGCCAGCAGCCCACTAGCCGGGACAGCGAATGAAAAACTGTTTTTT. Protein: CASSPLAGTANEKLFF.

This rearrangement joins TRBV3-1 (or the pseudogene TRBV3-2) to TRBJ2-7; 7 nucleotides line up with TRBD1. Looked up from germline, CDR1 is LGHDT and CDR2 is YNNKEL (reference sequence). V shed 5 bases, J shed 2 bases, and the junction held 6 bases outside the gene matches. CDR3 length: 14 amino acids. CDR3 loop: CASSFGQEPYEQYF. CDR3 DNA: TGTGCCAGCAGCTTCGGACAGGAACCCTACGAGCAGTACTTC.

The rearrangement links TRBV4-3 to TRBJ2-2; tentatively, D is TRBD1 (5 bases). Looked up from germline, CDR1 is LGHNA and CDR2 is YSLEER. The CDR3 totals 16 residues. The V and J ends lost 1 base and 1 base respectively, with 10 bases between them. This CDR3 reads CASSQARTLNTGELFF. In nucleotides, the CDR3 is TGCGCCAGCAGCCAAGCTAGGACACTGAACACCGGGGAGCTGTTTTTT.

The chain has TRBV15 and TRBJ1-5; tentative D call: TRBD1 (6 bases). This CDR3 region has 14 residues. Trimming stripped 6 bases from V and 1 base from J, with 10 bases between. The germline V gene has CDR1 LNHNV and CDR2 YYDKDF (reference sequence). CDR3 in amino acids: CATRTGSSNQPQHF. CDR3 nucleotide sequence: TGTGCCACCAGAACAGGGTCGAGCAATCAGCCCCAGCATTTT.

CDR3: CASSSTGGLNTEAFF. CDR3 sequence (DNA): TGTGCCAGCAGTTCCACAGGGGGCCTTAACACTGAAGCTTTCTTT. The V call is TRBV7-9, the J call TRBJ1-1; 9 positions agree with TRBD1. The V gene end was trimmed by 6 bases and the J gene end by 2 bases; junction bases not matched to a gene: 7. The length of the CDR3 is 15 residues. Germline CDR1 SEHNR, CDR2 FQNEAQ (reference sequence).